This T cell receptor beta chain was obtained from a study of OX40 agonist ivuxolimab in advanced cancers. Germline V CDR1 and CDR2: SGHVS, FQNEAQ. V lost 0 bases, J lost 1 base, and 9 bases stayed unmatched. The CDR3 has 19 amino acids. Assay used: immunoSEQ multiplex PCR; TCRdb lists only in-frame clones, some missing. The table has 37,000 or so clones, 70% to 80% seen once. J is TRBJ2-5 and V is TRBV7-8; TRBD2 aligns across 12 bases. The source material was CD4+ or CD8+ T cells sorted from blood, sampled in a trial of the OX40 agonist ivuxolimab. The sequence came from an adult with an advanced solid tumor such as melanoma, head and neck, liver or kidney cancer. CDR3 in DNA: TGTGCCAGCAGCTTAGCCCCCCCGGGACTAGCGGGCCCCCAAGAGACCCAGTACTTC. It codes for CASSLAPPGLAGPQETQYF.